This TCR beta chain comes out of a study of blood T cell repertoires in COVID-19. As originally analysed: Cell counts per sample came from amplifying reference gene primers. Profiled with immunoSEQ multiplex PCR; TCRdb holds only in-frame clones, not every one. The V and J calls and clone size are taken from that table; D and trimming were inferred from the DNA. Among 200,000 to 250,000 clones listed, about nine tenths were seen once. Seattle cases were enrolled at active infection and followed longitudinally. The CDR3 is 17 amino acids. The germline CDR1 and CDR2 sequences are LGHDT and YNNKEL (reference sequence). The V gene end was trimmed by 0 bases and the J gene end by 1 base; junction bases not matched to a gene: 5.

This sequence was found in a man aged 25-45 years with COVID-19, enrolled during active disease. Sequences were obtained from peripheral blood. V gene TRBV3-1 (or the pseudogene TRBV3-2) combines with J gene TRBJ1-4, with 7 nucleotides matching TRBD1. CDR3 nucleotides: TGTGCCAGCAGCCAAGATGTAACAGGGGTAACTAATGAAAAACTGTTTTTT. It translates to CASSQDVTGVTNEKLFF.